These 18 T cell receptor beta chains came from one sample sequenced in a study of graft-versus-host responses after intestinal transplantation (dated by TCRdb to the early 2020s). What this sample's time point label stands for: cells obtained before transplantation from donor or recipient. Library preparation was by the immunoSEQ multiplex PCR assay. TCRdb mirrors the immuneACCESS table, restricted to in-frame sequences. Some clones are absent from its copies; in checked studies, under half trace to an unresolved V gene, and the reason for the others is unknown. The sample records 90,000 to 120,000 clones, 87% of which are singletons. The ten largest clones capture over 0.6% of the sample. The antigens of these receptors remain unknown. The sample was unstimulated CD4+ T cells sorted from spleen or lymph node cells, taken before transplant. All receptors come from a human donor who was the organ donor for an intestinal transplant.

This clone turned up a few times. The rearrangement uses TRBV5-1 and TRBJ2-1; D may be TRBD2 (6 bases). The CDR3 sequence is 16 residues long. Germline CDR1 is SGHRS and CDR2 is YFSETQ. Trimming left V 1 base short and J 0 bases short, with 11 bases between. This CDR3 is CASSLLAISSYNEQFF. The CDR3 DNA follows: TGCGCCAGCAGCTTGCTAGCGATTAGCTCCTACAATGAGCAGTTCTTC.

V and J are TRBV12-5 and TRBJ2-3; 12 bases are a match to TRBD2. The germline V gene encodes CDR1 LGHNT and CDR2 FRNRAP. Trimming took 5 bases from V and 2 from J; bases not matched to a gene: 5. CDR3 length: 16 residues. CDR3 nucleotides: TGTGCTAGTGGTACCGGACTAGCGGGACCCACAGATACGCAGTATTTT. The encoded protein is CASGTGLAGPTDTQYF.

This clone was recorded once. The rearrangement uses TRBV6-5 and TRBJ2-4; TRBD1 aligns across 8 bases. Trimming at V came to 6 bases and at J to 10 bases, leaving 14 bases not matched to a gene. The CDR3 covers 15 residues. The germline gives CDR1 MNHEY, CDR2 SVGAGI. The CDR3 is CASSREGRGRPIQYF. The CDR3 region has the DNA TGTGCCAGCAGCCGCGAGGGCAGGGGGCGGCCAATTCAGTACTTC.

CDR3 protein: CASSPNRGGNQPQHF. The CDR3 region has the DNA TGTGCCAGCTCACCAAATCGCGGGGGGAATCAGCCCCAGCATTTT. This chain uses TRBV18 with TRBJ1-5; a weak D match, TRBD1 (5 bases). The V gene's germline CDR1 is KGHSH and CDR2 LQKENI. The V and J ends lost 2 bases and 4 bases respectively, with 12 bases between them. The CDR3 contains 15 residues.

As to this clone: At one of its ends the junction is not consistent with the germline gene, which may arise from a read error. This rearrangement joins TRBV11-2 to TRBJ2-1; 9 nucleotides match TRBD1. CDR1 and CDR2 (germline): SGHAT, FQNNGV. This CDR3 spans 16 amino acids. CDR3 sequence reads: CASSLNTDRGYNEQLF. CDR3 sequence (DNA): TGTGCCAGCAGCTTAAATACGGACAGGGGCTACAATGAGCAGCTCTTC.

V and J are TRBV6-1 and TRBJ1-4; the match to TRBD1 covers 10 bases. CDR3 size: 14 residues. J lost 6 bases, V lost 5 bases, and 3 bases had no gene match. CDR1 MNHNS and CDR2 SASEGT come from the germline V gene. CDR3 protein: CASSRTGGDEKLFF. CDR3 bases: TGTGCCAGCAGTCGGACAGGGGGAGATGAAAAACTGTTTTTT.

The rearrangement links TRBV18 to TRBJ2-1, with no clear D. V was cut by 1 base and J by 0 bases, with 10 bases left in between. The CDR3 extends over 16 amino acids. CDR1 is KGHSH, CDR2 LQKENI, per germline. CDR3 coding DNA: TGTGCCAGCTCACCACAGGGCCCGAGCTCCTACAATGAGCAGTTCTTC. Residues: CASSPQGPSSYNEQFF.

This rearrangement joins TRBV14 to TRBJ2-5; no clear D gene. The end of the DNA fits TRBJ2-7 better, so the J call may be wrong. This CDR3 comprises 11 residues. The germline V gene has CDR1 SGHDN and CDR2 FVKESK. Here the CDR3 reads CASSQADEQYF. CDR3 DNA sequence: TGTGCCAGCAGCCAAGCGGACGAGCAGTACTTC.

The chain is built from TRBV5-4 and TRBJ2-7; 7 bases fit TRBD1. J gave up 6 bases and V 4 bases, and 13 bases lay outside the gene matches. The CDR3 totals 15 residues. Germline V gives CDR1 SGHNT, CDR2 YYREEE (reference sequence). The CDR3: CASSDRDSVSGEQYF. DNA of the CDR3: TGTGCCAGCAGCGACCGGGACAGCGTTTCCGGCGAGCAGTACTTC.

The chain combines TRBV19 with TRBJ2-7; 7 nucleotides align to TRBD1. CDR1 LNHDA and CDR2 SQIVND come from the germline V gene (reference sequence). The CDR3 loop spans 16 amino acids. The trim removed 5 bases at V and 0 bases at J, leaving 10 bases unmatched. Written as DNA, the CDR3 is TGTGCCAGTAGTTCTGGGACAGCTAAGGGCTCCTACGAGCAGTACTTC. This gives the protein CASSSGTAKGSYEQYF.

The chain employs TRBV6-5 and TRBJ2-7; TRBD1 agrees at 8 bases. The CDR3 extends over 13 amino acids. Germline CDR1 is MNHEY and CDR2 is SVGAGI. V shed 5 bases and J 5 bases; nucleotides not matched to a gene: 5. CDR3 residues: CASSGRGLDEQYF. CDR3 nucleotides: TGTGCCAGCAGTGGCAGGGGGCTCGACGAGCAGTACTTC.

This clone was detected once. The chain combines TRBV4-1 with TRBJ1-4; D possibly corresponds to TRBD1 (6 bases). Per germline, CDR1 MGHRA and CDR2 YSYEKL. Trimming removed 1 base at V and 5 bases at J, with 8 bases between. The CDR3 is 14 amino acids. The CDR3 reads CASSQGQGNEKLFF. The CDR3 nucleotides read TGCGCCAGCAGCCAAGGGCAGGGGAATGAAAAACTGTTTTTT.

This rearrangement joins TRBV18 to TRBJ1-2; the D gene is possibly TRBD1 (6 bases). Trimming took 5 bases from V and 2 from J, leaving 12 bases between them. Germline V lookup: CDR1 KGHSH, CDR2 LQKENI. The CDR3 has 14 residues. The CDR3 sequence: CASSSRGSNYGYTF. In DNA form, the CDR3 reads TGTGCCAGCTCAAGCAGGGGCTCCAACTATGGCTACACCTTC. Variable domain in full (rest from reference TRBV18 and TRBJ1-2): NAGVMQNPRHLVRRRGQEARLRCSPMKGHSHVYWYRQLPEEGLKFMVYLQKENIIDESGMPKERFSAEFPKEGPSILRIQQVVRGDSAAYFCASSSRGSNYGYTFGSGTRLTVV.

The chain employs TRBV30 and TRBJ2-7, with D possibly TRBD1 on 7 matching bases. Germline loops: CDR1 GTSNPN, CDR2 SVGIG (reference sequence). The CDR3 totals 17 residues. V was pared by 6 bases and J by 1 base, with 25 bases between. CDR3 in DNA: TGTGCCTGTTCGACAGGGTGGGCGGCGGGACGATCCTACGAGCAGTACTTC. This codes for CACSTGWAAGRSYEQYF.

With regard to this clone: Other DNA sequences from this sample encode an identical CDR3 as well. The V gene is TRBV7-9, the J gene TRBJ1-1; D may be TRBD1 (5 bases). The CDR3 has 14 residues. The ends were cut back, 5 bases at V and 1 base at J, with 11 bases in the middle. From germline, CDR1 is SEHNR and CDR2 FQNEAQ (reference sequence). CDR3 region: CASSARDRNTEAFF. Here the CDR3 DNA reads TGTGCCAGCAGCGCGAGAGACAGGAACACTGAAGCTTTCTTT.

The V call is TRBV5-6, the J call TRBJ2-2; tentative D call: TRBD1 (5 bases). CDR3 size: 17 residues. The V gene lost 4 bases and the J gene lost 2 bases, with 18 bases spanning the gap. Germline CDR1 SGHDT, CDR2 YYEEEE. CDR3 region: CASSRIEAGINTGELFF. CDR3 DNA sequence: TGTGCCAGCAGCCGCATAGAGGCAGGGATAAACACCGGGGAGCTGTTTTTT.

This chain joins TRBV5-4 and TRBJ1-3; D is unresolved. The CDR3 has 11 residues. The V gene lost 5 bases and the J gene lost 4 bases, with 4 bases spanning the gap. CDR1 and CDR2 (germline): SGHNT, YYREEE (reference sequence). CDR3 DNA: TGTGCCAGCAGTCGGGGAAACACCATATATTTT. Its translation is CASSRGNTIYF.

The rearrangement uses TRBV7-3 and TRBJ2-5, with a tentative D call TRBD2 (6 bases). The length of the CDR3 is 15 residues. Trimming stripped 2 bases from V and 5 bases from J, with 15 bases between. Germline V lookup: CDR1 SGHTA, CDR2 FQGTGA. The chain's CDR3 is CASSLGGMRQETQYF. The CDR3, as DNA: TGTGCCAGCAGCTTAGGAGGGATGCGTCAGGAGACCCAGTACTTC.